A selection of T cell receptor beta chains follows, all from one sample in a study of blood T cell repertoires in COVID-19. Assay: immunoSEQ multiplex PCR; the TCRdb copy retains only in-frame clones and omits some. The sample consists of about 62,000 clones, around nine tenths of them appearing once. Input material: peripheral blood. These receptors came from a man aged 70-80 years with acute or convalescent COVID-19. Each CDR3 is given with its conserved first and last residue. Each record gives: D gene, clone size, J gene, V gene, CDR3 DNA, CDR3 protein. A D gene is named only where the DNA matches it firmly. A row's size may be missing; if present it is once, few, many or a size class.

d_call: .; clone_size: .; j_call: TRBJ2-3; v_call: TRBV6-5; cdr3_nt: TGTGCCAGCAGTTACTTCAGGGATACGCAGTATTTT; cdr3_aa: CASSYFRDTQYF
d_call: TRBD1; clone_size: .; j_call: TRBJ2-3; v_call: TRBV28; cdr3_nt: TGTGCCAGCAGTTCAAGTACCGAGGGGGCCCCATTCACAGATACGCAGTATTTT; cdr3_aa: CASSSSTEGAPFTDTQYF
d_call: TRBD1; clone_size: .; j_call: TRBJ2-7; v_call: TRBV7-2; cdr3_nt: TGTGCCAGCAGCTCCATTAGCAGGGGGTCCGGCTACGAGCAGTACTTC; cdr3_aa: CASSSISRGSGYEQYF
d_call: TRBD1; clone_size: .; j_call: TRBJ2-3; v_call: TRBV3-1/TRBV3-2; cdr3_nt: TGTGCCAGCAGCCACAGGGGGCTAGATACGCAGTATTTT; cdr3_aa: CASSHRGLDTQYF
d_call: .; clone_size: .; j_call: TRBJ1-1; v_call: TRBV6-5; cdr3_nt: TGTGCCAGCAGCCCCTGGGGGACTTACACTGAAGCTTTCTTT; cdr3_aa: CASSPWGTYTEAFF
d_call: .; clone_size: .; j_call: TRBJ2-5; v_call: TRBV10-3; cdr3_nt: TGTGCCATCAGTGAGTATAAGGACAAGGCCCAAGAGACCCAGTACTTC; cdr3_aa: CAISEYKDKAQETQYF
d_call: TRBD2; clone_size: .; j_call: TRBJ2-1; v_call: TRBV11-2; cdr3_nt: TGTGCCAGCAGCTTTGGGGGTAGCGGGAGGGGTGAGCAGTTCTTC; cdr3_aa: CASSFGGSGRGEQFF
d_call: .; clone_size: few; j_call: TRBJ2-5; v_call: TRBV7-9; cdr3_nt: TGTGCCAGCAGCCTTCCTTCACAGGGTCAAGAGACCCAGTACTTC; cdr3_aa: CASSLPSQGQETQYF
d_call: TRBD2; clone_size: .; j_call: TRBJ2-3; v_call: TRBV5-1; cdr3_nt: TGCGCCAGCAGCTCCACTAGCGGGAGCACAGATACGCAGTATTTT; cdr3_aa: CASSSTSGSTDTQYF
d_call: .; clone_size: .; j_call: TRBJ1-2; v_call: TRBV6-5; cdr3_nt: TGTGCCTCCAGACTTGGGGACATTGGGGGCTACACCTTC; cdr3_aa: CASRLGDIGGYTF
d_call: .; clone_size: .; j_call: TRBJ2-7; v_call: TRBV9; cdr3_nt: TGTGCCAGCAGCGTTGGAGGGAGCGGGTACGAGCAGTACTTC; cdr3_aa: CASSVGGSGYEQYF
d_call: TRBD1; clone_size: .; j_call: TRBJ1-2; v_call: TRBV5-6; cdr3_nt: TGTGCCAGCAGCACCCAGGGACAGGGGGATCGAGGCTATGGCTACACCTTC; cdr3_aa: CASSTQGQGDRGYGYTF
d_call: TRBD2; clone_size: .; j_call: TRBJ2-7; v_call: TRBV7-8; cdr3_nt: TGTGCCAGCAGCAAATATGGACTAGCGGGAGCGGGGGCCTACGAGCAGTACTTC; cdr3_aa: CASSKYGLAGAGAYEQYF
d_call: TRBD2; clone_size: once; j_call: TRBJ2-1; v_call: TRBV7-3; cdr3_nt: TGTGCCAGCAGCTTATCCTTGATAGCGGGAGCGTCGGAGCAGTTCTTC; cdr3_aa: CASSLSLIAGASEQFF
d_call: TRBD2; clone_size: .; j_call: TRBJ2-2; v_call: TRBV5-5; cdr3_nt: TGTGCCAGCAGCTTGGGACTAGCGGGGGGAGCCGGGGAGCTGTTTTTT; cdr3_aa: CASSLGLAGGAGELFF
d_call: .; clone_size: once; j_call: TRBJ2-3; v_call: TRBV13; cdr3_nt: TGTGCCAGCAGCTACACACCGGGACTTCTTTCAGATACGCAGTATTTT; cdr3_aa: CASSYTPGLLSDTQYF
d_call: TRBD1; clone_size: .; j_call: TRBJ2-7; v_call: TRBV6-5; cdr3_nt: TGTGCCAGCAGCTTTCTTGGACAGGGGCTCTCCGAGCAGTACTTC; cdr3_aa: CASSFLGQGLSEQYF
d_call: TRBD1; clone_size: .; j_call: TRBJ1-2; v_call: TRBV5-5; cdr3_nt: TGTGCCAGCAGCACCGAACAGGGGAATGGCTACACCTTC; cdr3_aa: CASSTEQGNGYTF
d_call: .; clone_size: medium-sized; j_call: TRBJ2-3; v_call: TRBV6-5; cdr3_nt: TGTGCCAGCAGTAGGTCCGGGAGCCCCACAGATACGCAGTATTTT; cdr3_aa: CASSRSGSPTDTQYF
d_call: TRBD2; clone_size: .; j_call: TRBJ2-2; v_call: TRBV18; cdr3_nt: TGTGCCAGCTCCGGGACTAGCGGAGGGGAGCTGTTTTTT; cdr3_aa: CASSGTSGGELFF
d_call: TRBD1; clone_size: .; j_call: TRBJ1-3; v_call: TRBV7-9; cdr3_nt: TGTGCCAGCAGCTACGGACAGGGGGGAGGAAACACCATATATTTT; cdr3_aa: CASSYGQGGGNTIYF
d_call: .; clone_size: few; j_call: TRBJ1-2; v_call: TRBV30; cdr3_nt: TGTGCCTGGAGGGAGGGTACCTATGGCTACACCTTC; cdr3_aa: CAWREGTYGYTF
d_call: .; clone_size: .; j_call: TRBJ2-4; v_call: TRBV29-1; cdr3_nt: TGCAGCGTTGACGACAGCCAAGACATTCAGTACTTC; cdr3_aa: CSVDDSQDIQYF
d_call: .; clone_size: .; j_call: TRBJ2-5; v_call: TRBV12-3/TRBV12-4; cdr3_nt: TGTGCCAGCAGCCAAGCCCCAGGGGCCCAGTACTTC; cdr3_aa: CASSQAPGAQYF
d_call: .; clone_size: .; j_call: TRBJ1-3; v_call: TRBV11-2; cdr3_nt: TGTGCCAGCAGCTTAGCAGTGGGCGGAAACACCATATATTTT; cdr3_aa: CASSLAVGGNTIYF
d_call: TRBD1; clone_size: .; j_call: TRBJ1-4; v_call: TRBV5-1; cdr3_nt: TGCGCCAGCAGCGGTACAGGGGATAGTAATGAAAAACTGTTTTTT; cdr3_aa: CASSGTGDSNEKLFF
d_call: .; clone_size: .; j_call: TRBJ1-5; v_call: TRBV10-3; cdr3_nt: TGTGCCATCAGGGAGGAGGGGGGGTTGAATCAGCCCCAGCATTTT; cdr3_aa: CAIREEGGLNQPQHF
d_call: .; clone_size: .; j_call: TRBJ2-1; v_call: TRBV6-5; cdr3_nt: TGTGCCAGCAGATTCACACAGTCCTACAATGAGCAGTTCTTC; cdr3_aa: CASRFTQSYNEQFF
d_call: .; clone_size: .; j_call: TRBJ1-1; v_call: TRBV6-5; cdr3_nt: TGTGCCAGCAGGGACAATCAGGGGCTCGGTGAAGCTTTCTTT; cdr3_aa: CASRDNQGLGEAFF
d_call: .; clone_size: .; j_call: TRBJ2-6; v_call: TRBV4-1; cdr3_nt: TGCGCCAGCAGCCAAACCCCCGGGTCTTTCCTCTCTGGGGCCAACGTCCTGACTTTC; cdr3_aa: CASSQTPGSFLSGANVLTF
d_call: .; clone_size: .; j_call: TRBJ2-2; v_call: TRBV7-6; cdr3_nt: TGTGCCAGCAGCTTCGGTGGCGGGGAGCTGTTTTTT; cdr3_aa: CASSFGGGELFF
d_call: .; clone_size: .; j_call: TRBJ2-2; v_call: TRBV24-1; cdr3_nt: TGTGCCACCAGTGATTCTTCATCGCGGTGGGAGCTGTTTTTT; cdr3_aa: CATSDSSSRWELFF
d_call: .; clone_size: .; j_call: TRBJ1-1; v_call: TRBV11-1; cdr3_nt: TGTGCCAGCAGCCCCCAGGGGAGGGAGGCTTTCTTT; cdr3_aa: CASSPQGREAFF
d_call: .; clone_size: .; j_call: TRBJ1-2; v_call: TRBV30; cdr3_nt: TGTGCCTGGAGGGTAGGGCAGGGGAATTATGGCTACACCTTC; cdr3_aa: CAWRVGQGNYGYTF
d_call: .; clone_size: .; j_call: TRBJ1-2; v_call: TRBV21-1; cdr3_nt: TGTGCCAGCAGCAAATTGGGTTGGGGACAGTATGGCTACACCTTC; cdr3_aa: CASSKLGWGQYGYTF
d_call: .; clone_size: .; j_call: TRBJ2-1; v_call: TRBV28; cdr3_nt: TGTGCCAGCAGTTTAGCGGGCGGGATGGGGCTCGGTGAGCAGTTCTTC; cdr3_aa: CASSLAGGMGLGEQFF
d_call: .; clone_size: .; j_call: TRBJ2-3; v_call: TRBV3-1/TRBV3-2; cdr3_nt: TGTGCCAGCAGCCAAGGGGGCCTTCGAGATACGCAGTATTTT; cdr3_aa: CASSQGGLRDTQYF
d_call: .; clone_size: .; j_call: TRBJ1-1; v_call: TRBV21-1; cdr3_nt: TGTGCCAGCAGCCCCCGGGGCACTGAAGCTTTCTTT; cdr3_aa: CASSPRGTEAFF
d_call: TRBD2; clone_size: .; j_call: TRBJ2-1; v_call: TRBV2; cdr3_nt: TGTGCCAGCAGTCTTAGCGGGAGTTCCTACAATGAGCAGTTCTTC; cdr3_aa: CASSLSGSSYNEQFF
d_call: TRBD2; clone_size: .; j_call: TRBJ2-3; v_call: TRBV6-6; cdr3_nt: TGTGCCAGCCGAGCCAGCGGGGGCCACACAGATACGCAGTATTTT; cdr3_aa: CASRASGGHTDTQYF
d_call: .; clone_size: .; j_call: TRBJ2-7; v_call: TRBV19; cdr3_nt: TGTGCCAGTAGTACGACGGGACTGGCCCCCTACGAGCAGTACTTC; cdr3_aa: CASSTTGLAPYEQYF
d_call: .; clone_size: .; j_call: TRBJ1-5; v_call: TRBV10-3; cdr3_nt: TGTGCCATCAGTGGGGGTGAGGGTCAGCCCCAGCATTTT; cdr3_aa: CAISGGEGQPQHF
d_call: .; clone_size: .; j_call: TRBJ2-5; v_call: TRBV29-1; cdr3_nt: TGCAGCGTTGGACAGACAGAAGAGACCCAGTACTTC; cdr3_aa: CSVGQTEETQYF
d_call: .; clone_size: .; j_call: TRBJ1-5; v_call: TRBV28; cdr3_nt: TGTGCCAGCAGTTTCGGGGGGAGCGCATCCCAGCCCCAGCATTTT; cdr3_aa: CASSFGGSASQPQHF
d_call: TRBD2; clone_size: .; j_call: TRBJ2-1; v_call: TRBV5-6; cdr3_nt: TGTGCCAGCTCTTGGGCGGGGGGCTTCTACAATGAGCAGTTCTTC; cdr3_aa: CASSWAGGFYNEQFF
d_call: TRBD2; clone_size: .; j_call: TRBJ2-1; v_call: TRBV18; cdr3_nt: TGTGCCAGCTCACCAGTTCTAGCGGGAGGTGGGGAGCAGTTCTTC; cdr3_aa: CASSPVLAGGGEQFF
d_call: TRBD1; clone_size: .; j_call: TRBJ2-7; v_call: TRBV19; cdr3_nt: TGTGCCAGTAAACAGGGACAGGGACCCTACGAGCAGTACTTC; cdr3_aa: CASKQGQGPYEQYF
d_call: TRBD1; clone_size: .; j_call: TRBJ2-2; v_call: TRBV2; cdr3_nt: TGTGCCAGCACGGGCACAGGGGGTATCACCGGGGAGCTGTTTTTT; cdr3_aa: CASTGTGGITGELFF